Reported below is one T cell receptor (beta chain). Its antigen remains undetermined. No per-base quality is available; no much larger clone lies one base away. The collaborating institutions used their own protocols to collect whole blood in K2EDTA tubes. For TCRbeta analysis, collaborators shipped samples as frozen whole blood, isolated PBMCs, or DNA extracted from either of those sample types. V drops 5 bases and J drops 7 bases, leaving 18 bases in between. Looking up the germline V gene yields CDR1 SGHTA and CDR2 FQGNSA. Inclusive of the bounding cysteine and phenylalanine, the CDR3 is 14 residues long. Just CDR3 DNA is preserved here, 42 bases in frame from base 1. The immunoSEQ Assay, a bias-controlled multiplex PCR, was used to amplify TCRbeta CDR3 regions from genomic DNA. Per the source publication's procedure: Nucleated cell counts per sample were estimated from amplification of reference gene primers within the assay. To quantify the absolute abundance of each unique TCRbeta CDR3 rearrangement, sequence reads were collapsed and filtered. For each sample, productive Simpson clonality was calculated by taking the square root of Simpson's diversity index across productive rearrangements. TCRdb mirrors the immuneACCESS table, restricted to in-frame sequences. Some clones are absent from its copies; in checked studies, under half trace to an unresolved V gene, and the reason for the others is unknown. That table is the source of V, J and clone size, and D and trimming were worked out from the DNA. The sample includes approximately 89,000 clones, with around 92% observed a single time. Approximately 6% of the sample lies in the top ten.

The data stem from a study of blood T cell repertoires in COVID-19 (dated by TCRdb to 2018 to 2020). Regarding the research as a whole: Samples from collaborators originated in the United States, Italy and Spain and spanned both the acute and convalescent phases of COVID-19. Where available, HLA class I and class II types were obtained from metadata supplied by the sample provider rather than from assay-based typing. The material from the prospective study consisted of cDNA or gDNA derived from T cells, B-cell-depleted T cells, or PBMCs. Nearly every sample came with metadata listing a de-identified subject ID, COVID-19 status, age in years and sex. A freely available public database, intended as a resource for researchers studying the immune response to SARS-CoV-2, is where the repertoires were released. The samples were drawn from two sources: the first 160 participants of the ongoing ImmuneRACE study, and over 1,000 subjects contributed by 6 global collaborators. The dataset comprised deeply sampled blood TCRbeta repertoires from subjects exposed to, actively infected with, or recovered from COVID-19.

Overall study results and their limits: The quantity of clinical and demographic metadata differed by source and by participant and was supplied without curation.

The sequence is built from TRBV7-2 and TRBJ2-7; a tentative D call is TRBD2 (6 bases match). Input material: peripheral blood. The sequence came from a woman in her fifties or sixties with active COVID-19. DNA sequence: TGTGCCAGCAGCCCCTCCGAGAGGGCGGGGGAGCAGTACTTC. Protein translation: CASSPSERAGEQYF. Here the CDR3 is joined to the reference TRBV7-2 and TRBJ2-7 genes, and the full variable domain is: GAGVSQSPSNKVTEKGKDVELRCDPISGHTALYWYRQSLGQGLEFLIYFQGNSAPDKSGLPSDRFSAERTGGSVSTLTIQRTQQEDSAVYLCASSPSERAGEQYFGPGTRLTVT.